This T cell receptor beta chain was found in a study of metastatic and nonmetastatic thyroid tumors (dated by TCRdb to 2019 to 2021). For the wider study: For patients with malignant and with benign thyroid disease, the researchers compared repertoires between peripheral blood samples and tumor or nodule tissue samples. Beyond this particular receptor, the publication reports: In both blood and tumor samples, malignant tumors were reported to have significantly higher TCR beta diversity than benign nodules.

Library construction relied on PCR. The sequencer listed for this sample is Illumina HiSeq 4000. The TCR beta-chain CDR3 region of each patient was profiled by high-throughput sequencing. The authors' analysis ran thus. CDR3 differences across clinicopathological groups were used to build a classifier for discriminating distant-metastatic papillary thyroid cancer patients. Repertoire diversity was assessed with the Shannon index, and tumor-blood repertoire similarity with the Morisita-Horn index. The public sequencing data were trimmed at Q25 with fastp and processed into clonotypes with MiXCR by TCRdb, which kept only in-frame beta chains. The V and J calls were determined by TCRdb, not by the authors. This sample is represented by approximately 90,000 clones; 9.5% to 15% of them were singletons. Of the sample, about 11% falls within the top ten clones. None of the patients had been given any treatment before thyroid surgery. Using T-cell receptor beta sequencing, the study looked back at clinical samples from patients collected from the early 2010s to the late 2010s.

Counted from cysteine to phenylalanine, this CDR3 has 15 amino acids. Only the CDR3 region is kept as DNA, spanning 45 bases read in frame from base 1. CDR1 and CDR2 are read off the germline V gene as SGDLS and YYNGEE. As regards this clone: The clone's antigen remains unknown. One junction end disagrees with the germline gene, perhaps due to a read error.

The chain is made from TRBV9 and TRBJ2-7; the D segment could be TRBD2, given 5 matching bases. Input material: blood. The clonotype was recovered from a female donor with papillary thyroid cancer or a benign thyroid nodule (not recorded which). Some clones in this sample may be carry-over from other donors' samples. The nucleotide sequence reads as follows: TGTGCCAACAGCAATGGCCTCCAGCGCGGGTGGGAGCAGTACTTC. Protein translation: CANSNGLQRGWEQYF.